The 2 T cell receptor beta chains reported below all come from one sample, sequenced in a study of CD8 T cells in Susac syndrome. RNA was extracted with the RNeasy kit, and a quantity of roughly 0.5 to 1 ug was reverse transcribed using random hexamers. TCRdb re-called the immunoSEQ multiplex PCR reads with MiXCR, one entry per CDR3 protein. The repertoire holds approximately 120,000 distinct CDR3 sequences, approximately 93% seen once, with less than 0.4% in the top ten. The specimen was CD8+ T cells from PBMCs. These receptors were collected from a human donor with multiple sclerosis.

DNA of the CDR3: TGTGCCAGCAGTCTTGGAGGGCCGAAGGAGACCCAGTACTTC. The encoded protein is CASSLGGPKETQYF. This chain links TRBV7-9 with TRBJ2-5; tentatively, D is TRBD2 (6 bases). CDR1 and CDR2 (germline): SEHNR, FQNEAQ (reference sequence). Trimming cost V 6 bases and J 5 bases, with 16 bases left between them. This CDR3 comprises 14 residues.

This rearrangement joins TRBV24-1 to TRBJ2-2; D is unresolved. The V and J ends lost 1 base and 5 bases respectively, with 7 bases between them. From germline, CDR1 is KGHDR and CDR2 SFDVKD. The CDR3 consists of 14 residues. The DNA of the CDR3 is TGTGCCACCAGTGATTTTGTGAGAACCGGGGAGCTGTTTTTT. Translation: CATSDFVRTGELFF.